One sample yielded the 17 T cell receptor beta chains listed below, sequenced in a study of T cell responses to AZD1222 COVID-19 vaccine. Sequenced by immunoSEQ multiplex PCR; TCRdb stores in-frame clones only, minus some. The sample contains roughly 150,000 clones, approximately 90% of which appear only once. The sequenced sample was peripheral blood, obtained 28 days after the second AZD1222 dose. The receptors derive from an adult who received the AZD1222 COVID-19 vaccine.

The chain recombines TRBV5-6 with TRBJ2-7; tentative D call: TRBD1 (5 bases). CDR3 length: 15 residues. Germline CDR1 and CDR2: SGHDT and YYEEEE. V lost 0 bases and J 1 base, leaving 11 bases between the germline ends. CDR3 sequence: CASSLGGHPSYEQYF. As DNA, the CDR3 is TGTGCCAGCAGCTTGGGAGGACACCCTTCCTACGAGCAGTACTTC.

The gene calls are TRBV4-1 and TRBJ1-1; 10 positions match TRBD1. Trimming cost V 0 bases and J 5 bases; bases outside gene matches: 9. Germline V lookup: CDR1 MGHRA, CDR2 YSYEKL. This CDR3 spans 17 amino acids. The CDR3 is CASSQEKAGTGVTEAFF. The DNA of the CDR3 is TGCGCCAGCAGCCAAGAAAAAGCCGGGACAGGGGTAACTGAAGCTTTCTTT.

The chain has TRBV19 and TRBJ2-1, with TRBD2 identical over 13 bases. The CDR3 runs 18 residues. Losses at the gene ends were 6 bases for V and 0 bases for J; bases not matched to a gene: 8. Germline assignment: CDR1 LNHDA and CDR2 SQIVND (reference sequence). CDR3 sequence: CASSKTSGRPFSYNEQFF. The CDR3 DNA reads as TGTGCCAGTAGCAAGACTAGCGGGAGGCCCTTCTCCTACAATGAGCAGTTCTTC.

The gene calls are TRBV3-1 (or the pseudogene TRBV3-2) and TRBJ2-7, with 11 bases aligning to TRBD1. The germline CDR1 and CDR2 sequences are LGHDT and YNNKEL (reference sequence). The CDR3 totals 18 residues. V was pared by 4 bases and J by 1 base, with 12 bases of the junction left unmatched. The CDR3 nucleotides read TGTGCCAGCAGCCCCCGCTCGAGGACAGGGGGCAGGTCCTACGAGCAGTACTTC. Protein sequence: CASSPRSRTGGRSYEQYF.

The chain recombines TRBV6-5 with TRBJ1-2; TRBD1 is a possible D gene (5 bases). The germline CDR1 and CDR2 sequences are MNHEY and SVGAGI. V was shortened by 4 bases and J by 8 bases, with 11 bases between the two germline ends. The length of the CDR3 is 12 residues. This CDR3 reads CASSSTSGGYTF. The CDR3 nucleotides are TGTGCCAGCAGTTCCACTTCAGGGGGCTACACCTTC.

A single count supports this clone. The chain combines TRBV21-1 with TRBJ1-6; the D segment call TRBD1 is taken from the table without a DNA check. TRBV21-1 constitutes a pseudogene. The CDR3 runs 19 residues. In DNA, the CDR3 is TGTGCCAGCAGCAAAGTCGGACCAGGGGGCATATCCTATAATTCACCCCTCCACTTT. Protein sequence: CASSKVGPGGISYNSPLHF.

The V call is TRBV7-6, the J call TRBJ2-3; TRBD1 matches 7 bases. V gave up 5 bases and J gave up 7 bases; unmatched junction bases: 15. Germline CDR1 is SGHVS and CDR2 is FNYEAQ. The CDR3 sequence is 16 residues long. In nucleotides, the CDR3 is TGTGCCAGCAGCCCAAAAGCACCCGGACAGGCTAATACGCAGTATTTT. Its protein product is CASSPKAPGQANTQYF.

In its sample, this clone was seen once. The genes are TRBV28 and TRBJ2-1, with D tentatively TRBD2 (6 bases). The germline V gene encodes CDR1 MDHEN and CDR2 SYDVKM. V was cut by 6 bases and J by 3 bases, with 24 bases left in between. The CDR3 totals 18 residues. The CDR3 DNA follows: TGTGCCAGCAGGAAAGTGAGTCGGGGGAGGCGGTTCTACAATGAGCAGTTCTTC. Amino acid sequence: CASRKVSRGRRFYNEQFF.

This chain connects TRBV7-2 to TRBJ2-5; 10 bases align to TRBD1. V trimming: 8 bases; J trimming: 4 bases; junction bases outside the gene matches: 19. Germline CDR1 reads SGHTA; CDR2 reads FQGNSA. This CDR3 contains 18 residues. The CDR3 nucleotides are TGTGCCAGCGGGGGGCGGACGATGGGGACAGGGGTAAGAGAGACCCAGTACTTC. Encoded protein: CASGGRTMGTGVRETQYF.

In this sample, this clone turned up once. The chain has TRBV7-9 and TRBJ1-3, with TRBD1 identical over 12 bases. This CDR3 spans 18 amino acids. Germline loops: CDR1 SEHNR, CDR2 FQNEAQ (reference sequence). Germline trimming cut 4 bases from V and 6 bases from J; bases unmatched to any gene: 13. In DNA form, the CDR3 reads TGTGCCAGCAGCTCCCGGGACAGGGGGCGAAGTTTTGAAAACACCATATATTTT. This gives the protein CASSSRDRGRSFENTIYF.

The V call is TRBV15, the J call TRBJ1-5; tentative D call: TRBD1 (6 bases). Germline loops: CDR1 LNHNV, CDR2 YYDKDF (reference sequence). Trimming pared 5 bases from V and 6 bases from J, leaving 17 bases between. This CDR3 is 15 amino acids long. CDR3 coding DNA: TGTGCCACCAGCCAAAGTTGGGGGGCCGCTCAGCCCCAGCATTTT. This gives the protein CATSQSWGAAQPQHF.

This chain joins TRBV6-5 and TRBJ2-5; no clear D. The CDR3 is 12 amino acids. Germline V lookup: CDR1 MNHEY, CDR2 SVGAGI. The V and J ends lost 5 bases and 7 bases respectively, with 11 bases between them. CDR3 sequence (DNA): TGTGCCAGCAGTCCCGTTCCAGGGACCCAGTACTTC. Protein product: CASSPVPGTQYF.

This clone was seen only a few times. CDR3 in DNA: TGTGCCAGCAGTGACTCCGGGAATCAGCCCCAGCATTTT. Its translation: CASSDSGNQPQHF. The chain couples TRBV6-4 to TRBJ1-5; unclear D gene. Germline CDR1 is MRHNA and CDR2 is SNTAGT. V lost 0 bases to trimming and J lost 4 bases, with 4 bases between them. The CDR3 contains 13 residues.

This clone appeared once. The CDR3 sequence is CASSFGGGRGTGANVLTF. For the CDR3, the DNA is TGTGCCAGCAGCTTTGGTGGCGGGAGGGGTACTGGGGCCAACGTCCTGACTTTC. V usage is TRBV11-3 and J usage is TRBJ2-6; 9 positions agree with TRBD2. This CDR3 has 18 residues. Germline CDR1 and CDR2: SGHNT and YENEEA. Trimming removed 3 bases from V and 2 bases from J; junction bases left unmatched: 8.

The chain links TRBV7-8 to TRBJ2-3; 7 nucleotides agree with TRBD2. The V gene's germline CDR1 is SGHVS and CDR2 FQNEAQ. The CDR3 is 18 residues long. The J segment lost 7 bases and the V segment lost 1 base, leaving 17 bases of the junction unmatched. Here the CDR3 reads CASSLVGLGGRALNTQYF. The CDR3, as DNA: TGTGCCAGCAGCTTAGTGGGCCTCGGTGGGAGGGCCCTTAATACGCAGTATTTT.

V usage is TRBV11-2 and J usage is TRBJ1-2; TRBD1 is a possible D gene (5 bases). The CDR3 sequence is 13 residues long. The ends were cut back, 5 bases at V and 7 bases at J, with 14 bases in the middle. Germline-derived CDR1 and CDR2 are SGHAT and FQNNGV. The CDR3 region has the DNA TGTGCCAGCAGCCCTGCGACAGTCCGTGGCTACACCTTC. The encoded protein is CASSPATVRGYTF.

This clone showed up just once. CDR3 region: CASREEAGGSGHEQFF. The CDR3 coding sequence is TGTGCCAGCAGGGAAGAGGCGGGGGGATCTGGCCATGAGCAGTTCTTC. The chain recombines TRBV11-2 with TRBJ2-1; 8 bases are shared with TRBD2. This CDR3 spans 16 amino acids. J lost 8 bases, V lost 6 bases, and 15 bases had no gene match. From germline, CDR1 is SGHAT and CDR2 FQNNGV.